Listed below are T cell receptor beta chains from one sample, sequenced in a study of cytomegalovirus exposure and HLA in healthy donors. Libraries were prepared by immunoSEQ multiplex PCR; TCRdb keeps only in-frame clonotypes and omits some of them. The sample carries about 150,000 clones, about three quarters recorded once. What was sequenced was PBMCs. The receptors here all came from a woman in her thirties in good health and CMV-seronegative. Each CDR3 is given without its conserved first and last residue. A D gene is named only where the DNA matches it firmly.

D gene	J gene	V gene	CDR3 protein
TRBD2	TRBJ2-3	TRBV4-3	ASSHERGGTDTQY
TRBD1	TRBJ1-2	TRBV5-1	ASSLAYGTVGYT
TRBD1	TRBJ2-7	TRBV27	ASKGQGAYEQY
NA	TRBJ2-7	TRBV6-5	ASSYSHNSYEQY
NA	TRBJ1-2	TRBV18	ASSPADYLNYGYT
NA	TRBJ1-2	TRBV2	ASNSPLPNYGYT
NA	TRBJ1-2	TRBV20-1	SASTSKGYT
TRBD2	TRBJ2-5	TRBV7-3	ASSLLAGGETQY
NA	TRBJ1-6	TRBV19	ASSIQGTSNSPLH
TRBD1	TRBJ2-2	TRBV7-3	ASRTGSNTGELF
TRBD1	TRBJ1-1	TRBV19	ASSGLTGQGYTEAF
NA	TRBJ2-5	TRBV9	ASSVAETQY
TRBD2	TRBJ2-1	TRBV4-1	ASSDTGGRDNEQF
NA	TRBJ2-1	TRBV6-6	ASRPGENNEQF
NA	TRBJ1-1	TRBV6-1	AGARTEHTEAF
NA	TRBJ1-1	TRBV5-5	ASSPDSRSNTEAF
TRBD1	TRBJ1-5	TRBV7-2	ASSPVQGGAQPQH
NA	TRBJ1-2	TRBV19	ASSRETNYGYT
NA	TRBJ2-2	TRBV11-3	ASSKRTGELF
NA	TRBJ1-1	TRBV9	ASSVDGGENTEAF
NA	TRBJ1-1	TRBV10-1	ASGRQAGDTEAF
NA	TRBJ1-1	TRBV7-2	ASSSTVNTEAF
NA	TRBJ2-1	TRBV4-3	ASSQETRGRDEQF
NA	TRBJ2-7	TRBV6-5	ASSPRGSKYEQY
NA	TRBJ1-1	TRBV11-2	ASSLDPGIGTEAF
TRBD2	TRBJ2-5	TRBV7-8	ASRWGGQETQY
TRBD1	TRBJ2-7	TRBV4-2	ASSPGTGSYEQY
TRBD1	TRBJ1-2	TRBV5-6	ASSLAFRKTGSRGYT
TRBD1	TRBJ1-1	TRBV2	ASSVQTGGKPEAF
TRBD1	TRBJ2-7	TRBV7-8	ASSLARRDRRAYEQY
NA	TRBJ2-1	TRBV7-3	ASSPRQFSSSYNEQF
NA	TRBJ2-3	TRBV2	ASSNTIGVTDTQY
TRBD2	TRBJ2-5	TRBV25-1	ASIGRGGSGETQY
NA	TRBJ1-5	TRBV7-6	ASSLSNSNQPQH
TRBD1	TRBJ1-4	TRBV25-1	ASRGRDRGQGEKLF
NA	TRBJ1-1	TRBV13	ASSLGLGQKNTEAF
NA	TRBJ1-2	TRBV29-1	SVEGDIRDDYGYT
TRBD2	TRBJ2-2	TRBV27	ASSPLLAGAQDGELF
NA	TRBJ2-7	TRBV5-4	ASSSSALPSYEQY
NA	TRBJ1-2	TRBV6-1	ASSEGLNYGYT
NA	TRBJ1-2	TRBV15	ATSNLPVGLDGYT
NA	TRBJ2-7	TRBV4-3	ASSQGSTRPGSYEQY